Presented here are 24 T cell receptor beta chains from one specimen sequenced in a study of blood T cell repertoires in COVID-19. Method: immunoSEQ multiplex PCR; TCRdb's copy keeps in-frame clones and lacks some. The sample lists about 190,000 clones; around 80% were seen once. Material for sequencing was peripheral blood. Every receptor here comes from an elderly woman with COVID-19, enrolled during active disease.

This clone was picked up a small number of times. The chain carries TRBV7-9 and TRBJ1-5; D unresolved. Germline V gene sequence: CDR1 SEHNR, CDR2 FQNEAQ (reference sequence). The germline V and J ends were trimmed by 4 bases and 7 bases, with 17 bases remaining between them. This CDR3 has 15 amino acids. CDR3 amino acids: CASSSIGTGKQPQHF. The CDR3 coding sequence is TGTGCCAGCAGCTCAATAGGTACGGGAAAGCAGCCCCAGCATTTT.

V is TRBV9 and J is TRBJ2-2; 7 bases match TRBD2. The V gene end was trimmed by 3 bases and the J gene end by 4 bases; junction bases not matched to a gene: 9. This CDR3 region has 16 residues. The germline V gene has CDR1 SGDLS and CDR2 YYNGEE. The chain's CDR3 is CASSERAGEGTGELFF. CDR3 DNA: TGTGCCAGCAGCGAGAGGGCGGGAGAGGGCACCGGGGAGCTGTTTTTT.

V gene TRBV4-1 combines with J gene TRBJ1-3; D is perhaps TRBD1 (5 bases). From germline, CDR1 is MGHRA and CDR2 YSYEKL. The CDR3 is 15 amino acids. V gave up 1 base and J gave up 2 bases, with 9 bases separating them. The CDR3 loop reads CASSQVGATGNTIYF. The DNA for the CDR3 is TGCGCCAGCAGCCAAGTAGGGGCCACTGGAAACACCATATATTTT.

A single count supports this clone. This chain's CDR3 is CASSLGGYPEAFF. As DNA, the CDR3 is TGCGCCAGCAGCTTGGGCGGGTATCCTGAAGCTTTCTTT. This rearrangement joins TRBV5-1 to TRBJ1-1; D not resolved. The V and J ends lost 0 bases and 6 bases respectively, with 9 bases between them. CDR1 and CDR2 from the germline V gene are SGHRS and YFSETQ. CDR3 size: 13 residues. The complete variable domain, with remaining parts taken from reference TRBV5-1 and TRBJ1-1, reads KAGVTQTPRYLIKTRGQQVTLSCSPISGHRSVSWYQQTPGQGLQFLFEYFSETQRNKGNFPGRFSGRQFSNSRSEMNVSTLELGDSALYLCASSLGGYPEAFFGQGTRLTVV.

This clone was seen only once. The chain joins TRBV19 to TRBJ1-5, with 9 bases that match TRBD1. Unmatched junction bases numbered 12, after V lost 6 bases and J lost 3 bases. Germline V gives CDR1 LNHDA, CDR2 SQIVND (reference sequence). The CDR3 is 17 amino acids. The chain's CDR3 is CASSSYTGTGYNQPQHF. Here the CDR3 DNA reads TGTGCCAGTAGCTCCTATACCGGGACAGGGTACAATCAGCCCCAGCATTTT.

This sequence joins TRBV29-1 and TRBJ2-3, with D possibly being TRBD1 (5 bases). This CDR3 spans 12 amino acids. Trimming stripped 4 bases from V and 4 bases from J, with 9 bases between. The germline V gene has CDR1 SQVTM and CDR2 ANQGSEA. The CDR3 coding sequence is TGCAGCGTTGCTCAGGGTTCAGATACGCAGTATTTT. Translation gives CSVAQGSDTQYF.

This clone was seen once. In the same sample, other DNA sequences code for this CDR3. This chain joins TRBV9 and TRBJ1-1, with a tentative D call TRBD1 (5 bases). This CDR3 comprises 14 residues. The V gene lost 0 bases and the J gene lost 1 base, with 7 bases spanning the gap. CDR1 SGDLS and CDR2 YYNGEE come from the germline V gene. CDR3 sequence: CASSVGRGNTEAFF. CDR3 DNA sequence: TGTGCCAGCAGCGTAGGGAGGGGGAACACTGAAGCTTTCTTT. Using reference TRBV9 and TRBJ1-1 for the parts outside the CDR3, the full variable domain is DSGVTQTPKHLITATGQRVTLRCSPRSGDLSVYWYQQSLDQGLQFLIQYYNGEERAKGNILERFSAQQFPDLHSELNLSSLELGDSALYFCASSVGRGNTEAFFGQGTRLTVV.

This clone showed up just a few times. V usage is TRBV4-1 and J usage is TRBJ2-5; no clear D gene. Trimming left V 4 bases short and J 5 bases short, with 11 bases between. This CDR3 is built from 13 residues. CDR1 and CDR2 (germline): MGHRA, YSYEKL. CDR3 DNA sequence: TGCGCCAGCAGCCGCTGGAAGAGGGAGACCCAGTACTTC. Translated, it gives CASSRWKRETQYF.

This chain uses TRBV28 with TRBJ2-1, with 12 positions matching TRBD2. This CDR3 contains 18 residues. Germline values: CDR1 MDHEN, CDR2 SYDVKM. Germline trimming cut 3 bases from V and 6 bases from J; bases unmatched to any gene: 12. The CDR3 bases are TGTGCCAGCAGTTTCACCAACCGACTAGCGGGAGTGGTCAATGAGCAGTTCTTC. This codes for CASSFTNRLAGVVNEQFF.

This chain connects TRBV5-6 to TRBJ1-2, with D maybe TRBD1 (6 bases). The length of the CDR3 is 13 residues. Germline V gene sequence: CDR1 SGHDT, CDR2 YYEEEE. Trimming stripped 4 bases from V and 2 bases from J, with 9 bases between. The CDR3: CASSQDRNYGYTF. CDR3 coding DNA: TGTGCCAGCAGCCAAGACAGGAACTATGGCTACACCTTC. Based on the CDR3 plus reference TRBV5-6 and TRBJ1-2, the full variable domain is DAGVTQSPTHLIKTRGQQVTLRCSPKSGHDTVSWYQQALGQGPQFIFQYYEEEERQRGNFPDRFSGHQFPNYSSELNVNALLLGDSALYLCASSQDRNYGYTFGSGTRLTVV.

DNA for the CDR3: TGCGCCAGCAGCTTGGATTCCAGGGGAAGTGGAGCTTTCTTT. This gives the protein CASSLDSRGSGAFF. The chain combines TRBV5-1 with TRBJ1-1, with D maybe TRBD1 (6 bases). The CDR3 is made up of 14 amino acids. V was shortened by 0 bases and J by 10 bases, with 16 bases between the two germline ends. Per germline, CDR1 SGHRS and CDR2 YFSETQ.

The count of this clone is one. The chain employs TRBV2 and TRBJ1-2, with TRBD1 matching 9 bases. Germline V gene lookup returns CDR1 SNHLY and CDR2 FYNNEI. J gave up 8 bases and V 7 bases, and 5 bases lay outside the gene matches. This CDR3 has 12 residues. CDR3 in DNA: TGTGCCAGCATCCCGGACAGGGGAGGCTACACCTTC. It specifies CASIPDRGGYTF.

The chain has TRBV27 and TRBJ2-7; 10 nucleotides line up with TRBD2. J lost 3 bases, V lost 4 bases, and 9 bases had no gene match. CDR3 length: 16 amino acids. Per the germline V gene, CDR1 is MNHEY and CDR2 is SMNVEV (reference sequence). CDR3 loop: CASSSSSGGPVYEQYF. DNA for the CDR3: TGTGCCAGCAGTTCCAGTAGCGGGGGGCCTGTCTACGAGCAGTACTTC.

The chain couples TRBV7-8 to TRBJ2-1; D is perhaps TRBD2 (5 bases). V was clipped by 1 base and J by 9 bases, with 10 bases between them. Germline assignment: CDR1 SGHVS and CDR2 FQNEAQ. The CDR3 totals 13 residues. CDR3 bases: TGTGCCAGCAGCTTAGTAGGGAGATTTGAGCAGTTCTTC. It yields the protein CASSLVGRFEQFF.

The CDR3 nucleotides read TGTGCCAGCAGCTTAGGGACAGGGGTCACCTATGGCTACACCTTC. This encodes CASSLGTGVTYGYTF. The V and J genes are TRBV7-2 and TRBJ1-2, with 9 bases matching TRBD1. The ends lost 1 base at V and 4 bases at J; junction bases unmatched: 4. Germline CDR1 SGHTA, CDR2 FQGNSA. There are 15 residues in the CDR3.

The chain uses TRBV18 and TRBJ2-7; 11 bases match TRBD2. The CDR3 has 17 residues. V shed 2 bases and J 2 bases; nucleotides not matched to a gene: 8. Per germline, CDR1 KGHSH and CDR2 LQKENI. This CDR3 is CASSPSSTSGGAYEQYF. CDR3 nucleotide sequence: TGTGCCAGCTCACCATCGTCCACTAGCGGGGGTGCCTACGAGCAGTACTTC. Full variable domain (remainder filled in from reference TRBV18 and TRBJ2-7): NAGVMQNPRHLVRRRGQEARLRCSPMKGHSHVYWYRQLPEEGLKFMVYLQKENIIDESGMPKERFSAEFPKEGPSILRIQQVVRGDSAAYFCASSPSSTSGGAYEQYFGPGTRLTVT.

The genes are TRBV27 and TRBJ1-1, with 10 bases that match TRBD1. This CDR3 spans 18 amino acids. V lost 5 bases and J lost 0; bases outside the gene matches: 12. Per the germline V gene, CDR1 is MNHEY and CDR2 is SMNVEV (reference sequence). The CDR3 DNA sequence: TGTGCCAGCAGTCTGAAGGGCGCGGGACAGGGGTTGAACACTGAAGCTTTCTTT. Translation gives CASSLKGAGQGLNTEAFF.

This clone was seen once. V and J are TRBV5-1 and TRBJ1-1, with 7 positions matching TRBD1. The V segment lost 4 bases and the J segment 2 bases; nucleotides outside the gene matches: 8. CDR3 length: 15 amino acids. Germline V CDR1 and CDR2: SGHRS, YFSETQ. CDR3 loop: CASSPSPGGNTEAFF. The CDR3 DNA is TGCGCCAGCAGCCCTTCCCCAGGGGGAAACACTGAAGCTTTCTTT.

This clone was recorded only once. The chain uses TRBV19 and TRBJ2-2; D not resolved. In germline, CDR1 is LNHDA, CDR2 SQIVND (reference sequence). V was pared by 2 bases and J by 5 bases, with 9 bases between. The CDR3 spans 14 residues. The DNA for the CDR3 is TGTGCCAGTAGTATAAGCGACTTTACCGGGGAGCTGTTTTTT. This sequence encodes CASSISDFTGELFF. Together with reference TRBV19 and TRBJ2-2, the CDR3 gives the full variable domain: DGGITQSPKYLFRKEGQNVTLSCEQNLNHDAMYWYRQDPGQGLRLIYYSQIVNDFQKGDIAEGYSVSREKKESFPLTVTSAQKNPTAFYLCASSISDFTGELFFGEGSRLTVL.

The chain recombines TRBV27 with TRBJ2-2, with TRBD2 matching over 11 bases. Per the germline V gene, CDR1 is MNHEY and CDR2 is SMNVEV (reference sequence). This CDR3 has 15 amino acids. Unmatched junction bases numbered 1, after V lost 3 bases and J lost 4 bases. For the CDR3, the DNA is TGTGCCAGCAGTTTTAGCGGGGGGGGCACCGGGGAGCTGTTTTTT. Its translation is CASSFSGGGTGELFF.

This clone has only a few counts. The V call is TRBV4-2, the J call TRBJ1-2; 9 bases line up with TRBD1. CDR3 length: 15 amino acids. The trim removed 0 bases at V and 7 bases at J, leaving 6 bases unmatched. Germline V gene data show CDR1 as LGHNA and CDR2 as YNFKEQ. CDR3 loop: CASSQDLGQGIGYTF. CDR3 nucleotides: TGTGCCAGCAGCCAAGATCTGGGACAGGGAATTGGCTACACCTTC.

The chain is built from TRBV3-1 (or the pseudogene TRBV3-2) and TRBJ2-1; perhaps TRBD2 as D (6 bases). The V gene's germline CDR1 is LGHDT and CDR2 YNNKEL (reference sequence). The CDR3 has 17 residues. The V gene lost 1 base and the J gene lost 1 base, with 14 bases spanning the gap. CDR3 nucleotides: TGTGCCAGCAGCCAAGCCCTCGGGGACTTGTCCTACAATGAGCAGTTCTTC. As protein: CASSQALGDLSYNEQFF.

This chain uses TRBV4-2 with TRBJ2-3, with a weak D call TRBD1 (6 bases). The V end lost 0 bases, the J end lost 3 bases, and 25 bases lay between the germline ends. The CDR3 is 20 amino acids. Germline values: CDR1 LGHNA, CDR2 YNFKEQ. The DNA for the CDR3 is TGTGCCAGCAGCCAAGAAAGTGGTCGCAGGGGACCTCGTAGAACAGATACGCAGTATTTT. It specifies CASSQESGRRGPRRTDTQYF.

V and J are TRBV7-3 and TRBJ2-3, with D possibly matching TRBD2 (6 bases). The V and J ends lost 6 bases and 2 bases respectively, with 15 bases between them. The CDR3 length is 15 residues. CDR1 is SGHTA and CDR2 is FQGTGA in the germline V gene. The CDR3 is CASSQIGGTTDTQYF. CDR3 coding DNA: TGTGCCAGCAGTCAAATCGGGGGTACCACAGATACGCAGTATTTT.